The 30 T cell receptor beta chains listed next were all sequenced from one sample in a study of identical twins. TCRdb re-analysed the 5' RACE reads in MiXCR, keeping a single row per CDR3 protein. The data show roughly 280,000 distinct CDR3 sequences, 8% to 9.5% seen once. These same records also appear under a second study, on yellow fever vaccine responses in identical twins.

Material: CD8+ T cells sorted from blood. These receptors originate from a woman aged 18-30 years in good health.

In its sample, this clonotype was seen many times. The chain recombines TRBV5-1 with TRBJ2-1; TRBD2 aligns across 8 bases. The CDR3 sequence is 15 residues long. V lost 4 bases to trimming and J lost 0 bases; unmatched junction nucleotides: 3. The V gene's germline CDR1 is SGHRS and CDR2 YFSETQ. The CDR3 bases are TGCGCCAGCAGCCCAACTAGCGGCTCCTACAATGAGCAGTTCTTC. This gives the protein CASSPTSGSYNEQFF.

This clonotype was found a few times. The chain joins TRBV20-1 to TRBJ1-5; 8 bases agree with TRBD1. The CDR3 totals 15 residues. Germline-derived CDR1 and CDR2 are DFQATT and SNEGSKA (reference sequence). The V segment lost 0 bases and the J segment 8 bases; nucleotides outside the gene matches: 9. The CDR3 here is CSARDRGPSYEPQHF. CDR3 in DNA: TGCAGTGCTAGAGACAGGGGGCCCTCCTATGAGCCCCAGCATTTT.

The chain combines TRBV4-3 with TRBJ2-7, with D tentatively TRBD1 or TRBD2 (5 bases each). Germline V gene sequence: CDR1 LGHNA, CDR2 YSLEER. The CDR3 is 16 residues long. The ends were cut back, 4 bases at V and 0 bases at J, with 16 bases in the middle. The CDR3 DNA reads TGCGCCAGCAGCCTCCTACCGGGGCAGAGCTCCTACGAGCAGTACTTC. This encodes CASSLLPGQSSYEQYF.

This clonotype was seen repeatedly, ten times or more. The gene calls are TRBV5-1 and TRBJ2-1, with 15 bases that match TRBD2. Trimming removed 3 bases from V and 1 base from J; junction bases left unmatched: 8. Germline V gene data show CDR1 as SGHRS and CDR2 as YFSETQ. The CDR3 loop spans 19 amino acids. Here the CDR3 reads CASSSTGTSGGISYNEQFF. CDR3 nucleotides: TGCGCCAGCAGCTCCACCGGGACTAGCGGGGGGATTTCCTACAATGAGCAGTTCTTC.

This rearrangement joins TRBV27 to TRBJ2-7; D is tentatively TRBD1 or TRBD2 (5 bases each). The CDR3 has 13 residues. Trimming took 10 bases from V and 1 from J, leaving 14 bases between them. The V gene's germline CDR1 is MNHEY and CDR2 SMNVEV (reference sequence). This chain's CDR3 is CATTRDGSYEQYF. In nucleotides, the CDR3 is TGTGCCACTACTAGGGACGGTTCCTACGAGCAGTACTTC.

This clonotype was recorded at least ten times. This chain uses TRBV7-9 with TRBJ2-7; D gene uncertain. Germline V lookup: CDR1 SEHNR, CDR2 FQNEAQ (reference sequence). This CDR3 spans 14 amino acids. The V end lost 2 bases, the J end lost 6 bases, and 14 bases lay between the germline ends. The CDR3 here is CASSLWELPLEQYF. In nucleotides, the CDR3 is TGTGCCAGCAGCTTATGGGAACTCCCACTCGAGCAGTACTTC.

This clonotype has only a few counts. The chain uses TRBV9 and TRBJ2-7, with D possibly matching TRBD2 (6 bases). CDR3 length: 15 amino acids. Trimming removed 4 bases at V and 4 bases at J, with 18 bases between. Germline assignment: CDR1 SGDLS and CDR2 YYNGEE. CDR3 nucleotides: TGTGCCAGCAGCCCAAACCGGGACTCCCCTTACGAGCAGTACTTC. Its protein product is CASSPNRDSPYEQYF.

This clonotype was counted ten times or more. This chain connects TRBV7-9 to TRBJ2-1, with 7 bases lining up with TRBD2. The CDR3 is 15 residues long. The junction had 11 bases not matched to a gene; V was cut back by 7 bases and J by 5 bases. In germline, CDR1 is SEHNR, CDR2 FQNEAQ (reference sequence). This CDR3 reads CASNPLGGIDNEQFF. In DNA, the CDR3 is TGTGCCAGCAACCCTCTGGGGGGGATAGACAATGAGCAGTTCTTC.

This clonotype was counted at least ten times. The chain is built from TRBV29-1 and TRBJ2-2, with 7 bases lining up with TRBD2. V gave up 6 bases and J gave up 3 bases; unmatched junction bases: 4. CDR1 is SQVTM and CDR2 is ANQGSEA in the germline V gene. The CDR3 totals 13 residues. The CDR3, as DNA: TGCAGCGTCCTCCGGGGGGACACCGGGGAGCTGTTTTTT. Encoded protein: CSVLRGDTGELFF.

This clonotype has at least ten counts. The chain is built from TRBV4-3 and TRBJ2-7, with 8 positions matching TRBD1. The V gene end was trimmed by 0 bases and the J gene end by 4 bases; junction bases not matched to a gene: 8. The CDR3 is made up of 16 amino acids. Germline V gene sequence: CDR1 LGHNA, CDR2 YSLEER. The DNA of the CDR3 is TGCGCCAGCAGCCAAGATGCCAGGGGGCTTAATTACGAGCAGTACTTC. Translated: CASSQDARGLNYEQYF.

This clonotype was counted between two and nine times. This rearrangement joins TRBV20-1 to TRBJ2-5; 9 bases align to TRBD2. CDR3 size: 15 residues. Germline V lookup: CDR1 DFQATT, CDR2 SNEGSKA (reference sequence). V shed 0 bases and J 6 bases; nucleotides not matched to a gene: 8. The CDR3 DNA is TGCAGTGCTAGAGATCAGGAGCGGGAGGTGAAGACCCAGTACTTC. Protein product: CSARDQEREVKTQYF.

This clonotype was detected only a few times. The rearrangement links TRBV11-2 to TRBJ2-7, with TRBD2 as a possible D gene (6 bases). The V and J ends lost 3 bases and 1 base respectively, with 16 bases between them. This CDR3 spans 16 amino acids. Germline CDR1 and CDR2: SGHAT and FQNNGV. The CDR3 DNA reads as TGTGCCAGCAGCTTTTTGCGGGGTATTCCTTCCTACGAGCAGTACTTC. Translation: CASSFLRGIPSYEQYF.

The J gene is TRBJ1-1, the V gene TRBV28, with no clear D. Trimming shortened V by 3 bases and J by 0 bases, and 5 bases separated the two germline ends. This CDR3 is 13 amino acids long. Germline V lookup: CDR1 MDHEN, CDR2 SYDVKM. The CDR3 protein is CASSFNMNTEAFF. DNA of the CDR3: TGTGCCAGCAGTTTTAACATGAACACTGAAGCTTTCTTT.

This clonotype was seen a few times. The V gene is TRBV7-3, the J gene TRBJ2-3; TRBD2 matches at 13 bases. The CDR3 is made up of 17 amino acids. Germline V gene sequence: CDR1 SGHTA, CDR2 FQGTGA. After removal of 5 bases from V and 2 bases from J, the junction contained 7 bases not matched to a gene. In nucleotides, the CDR3 is TGTGCCAGCAGCCGAACCGGGACTAGCGGGGTCACAGATACGCAGTATTTT. Translating it yields CASSRTGTSGVTDTQYF.

This clonotype has just a few counts. This chain joins TRBV6-5 and TRBJ2-5; 9 bases match TRBD2. This CDR3 is 16 amino acids long. Germline V gene data show CDR1 as MNHEY and CDR2 as SVGAGI. J was trimmed by 1 base and V by 3 bases; bases with no gene match: 6. The CDR3 nucleotides are TGTGCCAGCAGTTATTTAGCGGGGGACCGCCAAGAGACCCAGTACTTC. Amino acids: CASSYLAGDRQETQYF.

There are a few counts of this clonotype. V is TRBV6-1 and J is TRBJ2-7, with 10 bases matching TRBD1. The CDR3 spans 14 residues. The J segment lost 7 bases and the V segment lost 6 bases, leaving 9 bases of the junction unmatched. Germline CDR1 reads MNHNS; CDR2 reads SASEGT. CDR3 sequence: CASSRGQGDWEQYF. DNA for the CDR3: TGTGCCAGCAGCCGTGGACAGGGGGATTGGGAGCAGTACTTC.

Many counts were recorded for this clonotype. This chain links TRBV12-3 or TRBV12-4 with TRBJ1-4; unclear D gene. Trimming removed 3 bases from V and 6 bases from J, with 2 bases in between. CDR3 length: 11 residues. In DNA form, the CDR3 reads TGTGCCAGCAGTTTGGATGAAAAACTGTTTTTT. Residues: CASSLDEKLFF.

This clonotype was seen many times. The chain couples TRBV9 to TRBJ2-3; D ambiguous. Trimming cost V 0 bases and J 4 bases, with 12 bases left between them. Germline CDR1 SGDLS, CDR2 YYNGEE. The CDR3 covers 15 residues. The CDR3 DNA reads as TGTGCCAGCAGCGTAGGTGGGCGTGGGGCAGATACGCAGTATTTT. Translated, it gives CASSVGGRGADTQYF.

This chain uses TRBV28 with TRBJ2-3, with 7 bases fitting TRBD2. Trimming cost V 6 bases and J 4 bases; bases outside gene matches: 22. Germline loops: CDR1 MDHEN, CDR2 SYDVKM. This CDR3 is built from 19 residues. The CDR3 DNA sequence: TGTGCCAGCAGACCAACGCTACGTACTCGACTAGCCAACTCAGATACGCAGTATTTT. Its protein is CASRPTLRTRLANSDTQYF.

The gene calls are TRBV7-2 and TRBJ2-7, with D unresolved. Germline loops: CDR1 SGHTA, CDR2 FQGNSA. This CDR3 contains 12 residues. Trimming stripped 6 bases from V and 0 bases from J, with 6 bases between. CDR3: CASSFTSYEQYF. CDR3 bases: TGTGCCAGCAGTTTTACCTCCTACGAGCAGTACTTC.

J is TRBJ1-5 and V is TRBV20-1; weak D call: TRBD1 (6 bases). V was clipped by 6 bases and J by 0 bases, with 21 bases between them. This CDR3 contains 17 residues. The V gene's germline CDR1 is DFQATT and CDR2 SNEGSKA (reference sequence). The CDR3 bases are TGCAGTGCCATTGTAACTCAGGGGTGGCGTAGCAATCAGCCCCAGCATTTT. This sequence encodes CSAIVTQGWRSNQPQHF.

The rearrangement joins TRBV2 to TRBJ2-6; D remains ambiguous. The V gene lost 2 bases and the J gene lost 0 bases, with 8 bases spanning the gap. CDR1 SNHLY and CDR2 FYNNEI come from the germline V gene. The CDR3 spans 16 residues. The CDR3: CASSEYVVSGANVLTF. CDR3 bases: TGTGCCAGCAGTGAATACGTGGTCTCTGGGGCCAACGTCCTGACTTTC. Supplemented by reference TRBV2 and TRBJ2-6, the full variable domain reads EPEVTQTPSHQVTQMGQEVILRCVPISNHLYFYWYRQILGQKVEFLVSFYNNEISEKSEIFDDQFSVERPDGSNFTLKIRSTKLEDSAMYFCASSEYVVSGANVLTFGAGSRLTVL.

The chain uses TRBV20-1 and TRBJ1-2, with D maybe TRBD1 (6 bases). V shed 7 bases and J shed 0 bases, with 12 bases lying between them. The CDR3 totals 13 residues. Germline CDR1 reads DFQATT; CDR2 reads SNEGSKA (reference sequence). In DNA form, the CDR3 reads TGCAGTGGACGGGACACCACTAACTATGGCTACACCTTC. It translates to CSGRDTTNYGYTF.

This clonotype was observed many times. The chain links TRBV21-1 to TRBJ1-2; the table's D call of TRBD1 was not tested on the DNA. TRBV21-1 is labeled a pseudogene. The CDR3 extends over 14 amino acids. CDR3 nucleotide sequence: TGTGCCAGCAGACAGGGGGGCAACTACTATGGCTACACCTTC. This codes for CASRQGGNYYGYTF.

This clonotype showed up just a few times. This chain links TRBV12-3 or TRBV12-4 with TRBJ1-2; TRBD1 matches 12 bases. CDR3 size: 17 residues. With V trimmed by 3 bases and J by 4 bases, 9 bases remained unmatched. The CDR3 here is CASSFGTGGDASYGYTF. In DNA form, the CDR3 reads TGTGCCAGCAGTTTCGGGACAGGGGGCGACGCGAGCTATGGCTACACCTTC.

The rearrangement joins TRBV10-3 to TRBJ2-7, with 7 bases identical to TRBD2. Germline V gene data show CDR1 as ENHRY and CDR2 as SYGVKD. V was clipped by 6 bases and J by 2 bases; unmatched bases: 10. The CDR3 is 15 residues long. The CDR3 DNA reads as TGTGCCATCAGAGAAGAACTAGCGTTCCCCTACGAGCAGTACTTC. Translating it yields CAIREELAFPYEQYF.

The chain uses TRBV7-3 and TRBJ2-2; D unclear. Trimming cost V 3 bases and J 3 bases, with 8 bases left between them. The germline CDR1 and CDR2 sequences are SGHTA and FQGTGA. The CDR3 has 14 residues. As DNA, the CDR3 is TGTGCCAGCAGCTTCAGTGGGGACACCGGGGAGCTGTTTTTT. Its translation: CASSFSGDTGELFF.

This clonotype occurred a few times. The chain recombines TRBV7-9 with TRBJ2-5; no reliable D call. This CDR3 comprises 13 residues. Germline V gives CDR1 SEHNR, CDR2 FQNEAQ (reference sequence). Trimming stripped 2 bases from V and 5 bases from J, with 9 bases between. The CDR3 DNA reads TGTGCCAGCAGCTTAATCCCCTTGGAGACCCAGTACTTC. Its protein product is CASSLIPLETQYF.

This clonotype was counted between two and nine times. This sequence joins TRBV5-1 and TRBJ2-1, with a possible D match to TRBD1 (5 bases). The V end was cut by 0 bases, the J end by 7 bases, with 14 bases between. CDR3 length: 15 amino acids. CDR1 SGHRS and CDR2 YFSETQ come from the germline V gene. CDR3 coding DNA: TGCGCCAGCAGCTTGGAGGTGGTTGCAGGGAATGAGCAGTTCTTC. This codes for CASSLEVVAGNEQFF.

In DNA, the CDR3 is TGTGCCAGCAGCCAAACCAGGGAGGAAAACATTCAGTACTTC. This gives the protein CASSQTREENIQYF. This sequence joins TRBV3-1 and TRBJ2-4, with D possibly matching TRBD2 (6 bases). CDR3 length: 14 amino acids. In germline, CDR1 is LGHDT, CDR2 YNNKEL (reference sequence). V gave up 2 bases and J gave up 5 bases, with 10 bases separating them.